The present T cell receptor (beta chain) was sequenced within a study of T cells in Graves' hyperthyroidism and ophthalmopathy. This clonotype was seen more than once but under ten times. Amplification targeted TCR beta CDR3 regions from RNA transcripts. The study used the HTBI primer set for a first-round RT-PCR of the TCR CDR3. TCRdb reprocessed the multiplex PCR reads with MiXCR, giving one entry per CDR3 protein. The table includes hundreds of thousands of distinct CDR3 sequences, about half detected once. J was trimmed by 5 bases and V by 4 bases; bases with no gene match: 7. Germline values: CDR1 SGHRS, CDR2 YFSETQ. The CDR3 loop spans 14 amino acids.

The V gene is TRBV5-1, the J gene TRBJ2-7, with 9 bases identical to TRBD2. This TCR was recovered from a woman between 18 and 29 years old with Graves' hyperthyroidism. The specimen was peripheral blood or thyroid tissue (not recorded which). CDR3 sequence: CASSPLAGVNEQYF. The DNA of the CDR3 is TGCGCCAGCAGCCCTTTAGCGGGAGTCAACGAGCAGTACTTC. The variable domain in full, with the rest retrieved from reference TRBV5-1 and TRBJ2-7, is KAGVTQTPRYLIKTRGQQVTLSCSPISGHRSVSWYQQTPGQGLQFLFEYFSETQRNKGNFPGRFSGRQFSNSRSEMNVSTLELGDSALYLCASSPLAGVNEQYFGPGTRLTVT.